This TCR beta chain is drawn from a study of human T cells and chemical hapten exposure. About the study: Throughout the roughly 25-week study, diphenylcyclopropenone was applied weekly to the patients' scalps. Notes on the study in general: Counts of TCRs above 1 in 1000 frequency stayed unchanged with DPC sensitization.

Specified time point: patch test 2, 6 weeks after DPC sensitization. Documented treatment: therapeutic diphenylcyclopropenone sensitization with weekly scalp DPC. In the library, unique molecular identifiers were attached to individual cDNA molecules. TCRdb called the RACE reads again in MiXCR, with one record for every CDR3 protein. The top ten hold roughly 3.8% of the sample, which has around 69,000 distinct CDR3 sequences, 6.5% to 10% seen once. Germline CDR1 and CDR2: SQVTM and ANQGSEA. The CDR3 is 13 amino acids. V lost 6 bases and J lost 7, with 19 bases in between. On this clonotype: Its antigen is not identified.

The input for sequencing was whole blood, taken in connection with sensitization to the hapten diphenylcyclopropenone (DPC). This receptor was obtained from a woman aged 50 to 65 with alopecia areata. Some clones in this sample may be carry-over from other donors' samples. This sequence joins TRBV29-1 and TRBJ2-7; maybe TRBD2 (7 bases). The CDR3, as DNA: TGCAGCGTACTGTTGGGGGGGCCGCAGGAGCAGTACTTC. Encoded protein: CSVLLGGPQEQYF.